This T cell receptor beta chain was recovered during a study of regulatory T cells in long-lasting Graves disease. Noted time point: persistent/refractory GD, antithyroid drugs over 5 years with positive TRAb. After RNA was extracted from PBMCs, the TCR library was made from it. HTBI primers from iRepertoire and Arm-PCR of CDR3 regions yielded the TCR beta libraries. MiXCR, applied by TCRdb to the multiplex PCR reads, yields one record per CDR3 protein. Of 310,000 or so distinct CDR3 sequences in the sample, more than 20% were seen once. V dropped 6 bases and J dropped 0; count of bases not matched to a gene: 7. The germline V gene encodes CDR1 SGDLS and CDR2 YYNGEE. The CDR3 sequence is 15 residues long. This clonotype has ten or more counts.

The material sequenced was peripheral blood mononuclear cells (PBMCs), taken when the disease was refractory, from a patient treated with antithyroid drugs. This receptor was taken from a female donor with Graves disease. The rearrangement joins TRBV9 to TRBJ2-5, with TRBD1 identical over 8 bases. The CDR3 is CASTQTGEDQETQYF. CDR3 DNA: TGTGCCAGCACCCAGACAGGGGAGGACCAAGAGACCCAGTACTTC.